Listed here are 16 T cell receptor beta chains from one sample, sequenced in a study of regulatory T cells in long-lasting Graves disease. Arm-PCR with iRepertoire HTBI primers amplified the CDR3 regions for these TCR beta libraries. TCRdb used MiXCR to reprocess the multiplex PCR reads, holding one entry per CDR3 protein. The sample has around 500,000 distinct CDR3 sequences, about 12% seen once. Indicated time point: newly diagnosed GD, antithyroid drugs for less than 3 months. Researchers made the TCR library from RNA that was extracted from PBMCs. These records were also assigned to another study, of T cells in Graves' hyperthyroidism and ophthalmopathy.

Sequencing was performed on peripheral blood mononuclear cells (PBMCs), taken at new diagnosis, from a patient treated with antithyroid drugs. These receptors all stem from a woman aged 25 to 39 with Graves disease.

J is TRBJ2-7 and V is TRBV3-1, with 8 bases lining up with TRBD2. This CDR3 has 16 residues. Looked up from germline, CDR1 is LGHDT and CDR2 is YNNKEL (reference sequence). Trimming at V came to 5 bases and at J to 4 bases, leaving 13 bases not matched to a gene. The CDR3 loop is CASSTISSGRVYEQYF. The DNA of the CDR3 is TGTGCCAGCAGCACCATAAGCAGCGGGAGAGTATACGAGCAGTACTTC.

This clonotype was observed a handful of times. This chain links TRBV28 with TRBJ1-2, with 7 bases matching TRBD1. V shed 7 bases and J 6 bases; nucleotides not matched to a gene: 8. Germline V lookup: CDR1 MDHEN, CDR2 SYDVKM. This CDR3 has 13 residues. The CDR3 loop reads CASTKGARDGYTF. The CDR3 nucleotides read TGTGCCAGCACGAAGGGGGCACGTGATGGCTACACCTTC.

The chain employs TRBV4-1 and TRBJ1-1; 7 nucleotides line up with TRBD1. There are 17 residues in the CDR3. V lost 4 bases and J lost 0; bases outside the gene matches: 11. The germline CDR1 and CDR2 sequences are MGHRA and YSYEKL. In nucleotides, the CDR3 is TGCGCCAGCAGCCCTGGACAGGCCCGCCACTTGAACACTGAAGCTTTCTTT. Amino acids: CASSPGQARHLNTEAFF.

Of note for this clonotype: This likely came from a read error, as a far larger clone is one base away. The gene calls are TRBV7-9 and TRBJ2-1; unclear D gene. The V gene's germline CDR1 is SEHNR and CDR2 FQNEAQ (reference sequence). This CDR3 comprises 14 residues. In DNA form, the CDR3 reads TGTGCCAGCAGCCTGTACAAGGCGTACAATGAGGAGTTCTTC. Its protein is CASSLYKAYNEEFF.

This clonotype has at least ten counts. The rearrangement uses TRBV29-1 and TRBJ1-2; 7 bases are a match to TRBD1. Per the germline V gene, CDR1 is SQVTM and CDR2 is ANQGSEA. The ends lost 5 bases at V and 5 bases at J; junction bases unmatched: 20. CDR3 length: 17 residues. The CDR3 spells CSVMTPMPQGGWYGYTF. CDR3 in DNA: TGCAGCGTTATGACCCCAATGCCCCAAGGGGGCTGGTATGGCTACACCTTC.

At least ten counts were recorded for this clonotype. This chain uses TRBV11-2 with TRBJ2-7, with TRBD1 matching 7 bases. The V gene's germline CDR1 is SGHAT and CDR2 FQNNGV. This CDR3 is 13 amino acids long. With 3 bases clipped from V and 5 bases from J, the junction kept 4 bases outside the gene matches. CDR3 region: CASSFSTGNEQYF. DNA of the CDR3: TGTGCCAGCAGCTTTTCGACAGGGAACGAGCAGTACTTC.

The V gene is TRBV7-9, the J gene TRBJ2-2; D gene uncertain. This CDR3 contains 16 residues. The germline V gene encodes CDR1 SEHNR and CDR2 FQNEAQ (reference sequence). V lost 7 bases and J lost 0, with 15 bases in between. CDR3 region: CASTIPSGPNTGELFF. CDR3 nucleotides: TGTGCCAGCACCATCCCATCGGGCCCGAACACCGGGGAGCTGTTTTTT. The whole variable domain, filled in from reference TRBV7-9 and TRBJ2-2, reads DTGVSQNPRHKITKRGQNVTFRCDPISEHNRLYWYRQTLGQGPEFLTYFQNEAQLEKSRLLSDRFSAERPKGSFSTLEIQRTEQGDSAMYLCASTIPSGPNTGELFFGEGSRLTVL.

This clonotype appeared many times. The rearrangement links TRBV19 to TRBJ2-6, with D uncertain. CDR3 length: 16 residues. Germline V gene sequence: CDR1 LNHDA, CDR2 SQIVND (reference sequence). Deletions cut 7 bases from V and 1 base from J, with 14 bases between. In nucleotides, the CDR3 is TGTGCCAGTAAGGCCCTTCGGCCGTCTGGGGCCAACGTCCTGACTTTC. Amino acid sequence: CASKALRPSGANVLTF.

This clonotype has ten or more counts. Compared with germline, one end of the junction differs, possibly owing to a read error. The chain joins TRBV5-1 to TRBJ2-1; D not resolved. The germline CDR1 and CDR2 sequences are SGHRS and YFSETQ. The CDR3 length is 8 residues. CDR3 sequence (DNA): TGCGCCAGCAGCTTAAGGATCTTC. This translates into CASSLRIF.

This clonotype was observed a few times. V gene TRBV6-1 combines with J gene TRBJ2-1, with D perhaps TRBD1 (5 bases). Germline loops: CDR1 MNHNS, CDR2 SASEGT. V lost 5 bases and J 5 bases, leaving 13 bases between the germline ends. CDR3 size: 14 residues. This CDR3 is CASSPQGYHNEQFF. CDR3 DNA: TGTGCCAGCAGTCCCCAGGGCTACCACAATGAGCAGTTCTTC.

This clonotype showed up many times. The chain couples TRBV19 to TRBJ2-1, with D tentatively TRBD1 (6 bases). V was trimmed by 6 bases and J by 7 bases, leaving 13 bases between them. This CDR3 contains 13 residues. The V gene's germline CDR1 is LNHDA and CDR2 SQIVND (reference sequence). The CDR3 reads CASRISGVNEQFF. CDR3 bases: TGTGCCAGTAGAATTTCAGGGGTAAATGAGCAGTTCTTC.

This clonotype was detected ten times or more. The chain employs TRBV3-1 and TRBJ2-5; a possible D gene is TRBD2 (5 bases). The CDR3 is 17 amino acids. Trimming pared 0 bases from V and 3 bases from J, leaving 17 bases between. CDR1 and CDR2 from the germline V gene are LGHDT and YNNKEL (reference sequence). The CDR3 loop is CASSQELVGWREETQYF. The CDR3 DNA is TGTGCCAGCAGCCAAGAGCTCGTCGGGTGGCGGGAAGAGACCCAGTACTTC.

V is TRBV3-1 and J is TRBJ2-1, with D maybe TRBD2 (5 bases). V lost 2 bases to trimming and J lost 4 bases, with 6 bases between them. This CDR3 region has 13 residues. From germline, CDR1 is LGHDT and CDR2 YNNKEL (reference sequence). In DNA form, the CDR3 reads TGTGCCAGCAGCCAAAGGGAGTACAATGAGCAGTTCTTC. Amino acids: CASSQREYNEQFF.

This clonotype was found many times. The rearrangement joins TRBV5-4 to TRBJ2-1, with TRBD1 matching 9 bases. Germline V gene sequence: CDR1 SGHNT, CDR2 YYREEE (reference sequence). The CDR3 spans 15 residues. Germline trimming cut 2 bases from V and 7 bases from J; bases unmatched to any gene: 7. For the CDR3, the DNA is TGTGCCAGCAGCTTCACAGGGGGCGCCGGGAATGAGCAGTTCTTC. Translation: CASSFTGGAGNEQFF.

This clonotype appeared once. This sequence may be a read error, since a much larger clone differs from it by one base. The DNA for the CDR3 is TGTGCCAGCAGTGAAGCGACCCTTTACGAGCAGTTCTTC. It specifies CASSEATLYEQFF. This chain links TRBV2 with TRBJ2-1; the D is unclear. Trimming took off 0 bases at V and 10 bases at J, with 10 bases between the two ends. The CDR3 spans 13 residues. CDR1 SNHLY and CDR2 FYNNEI come from the germline V gene.

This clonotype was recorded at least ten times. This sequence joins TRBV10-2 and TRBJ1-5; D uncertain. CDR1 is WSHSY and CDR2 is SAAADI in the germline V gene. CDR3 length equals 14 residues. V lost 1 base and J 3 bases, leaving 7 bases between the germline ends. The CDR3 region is CASSEWAINQPQHF. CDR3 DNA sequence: TGCGCCAGCAGTGAGTGGGCAATCAATCAGCCCCAGCATTTT.